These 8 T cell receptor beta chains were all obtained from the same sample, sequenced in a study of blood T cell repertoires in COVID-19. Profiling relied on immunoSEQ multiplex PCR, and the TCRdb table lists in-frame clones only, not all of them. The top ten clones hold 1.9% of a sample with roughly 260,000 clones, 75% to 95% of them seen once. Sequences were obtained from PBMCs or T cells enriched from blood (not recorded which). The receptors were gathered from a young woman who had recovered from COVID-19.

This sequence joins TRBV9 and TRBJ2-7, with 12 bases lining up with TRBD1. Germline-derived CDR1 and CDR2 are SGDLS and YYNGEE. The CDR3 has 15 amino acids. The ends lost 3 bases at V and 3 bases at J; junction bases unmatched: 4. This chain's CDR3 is CASSEGQGAGYEQYF. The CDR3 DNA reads TGTGCCAGCAGCGAGGGACAGGGGGCGGGCTACGAGCAGTACTTC.

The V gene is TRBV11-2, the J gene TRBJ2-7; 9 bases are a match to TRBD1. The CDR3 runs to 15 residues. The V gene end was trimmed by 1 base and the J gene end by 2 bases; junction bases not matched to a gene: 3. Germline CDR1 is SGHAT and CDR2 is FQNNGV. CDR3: CASSLVGTGPYEQYF. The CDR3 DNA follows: TGTGCCAGCAGCTTAGTTGGGACAGGGCCCTACGAGCAGTACTTC.

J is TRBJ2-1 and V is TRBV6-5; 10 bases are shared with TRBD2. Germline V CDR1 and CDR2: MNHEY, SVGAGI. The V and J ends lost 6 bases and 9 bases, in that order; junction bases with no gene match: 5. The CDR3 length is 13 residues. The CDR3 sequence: CASRYSGGREQFF. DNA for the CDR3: TGTGCCAGCAGGTATAGCGGGGGGCGTGAGCAGTTCTTC.

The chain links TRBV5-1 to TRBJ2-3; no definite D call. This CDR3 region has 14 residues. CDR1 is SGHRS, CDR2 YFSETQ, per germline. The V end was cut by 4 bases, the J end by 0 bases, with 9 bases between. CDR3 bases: TGCGCCAGCAGCGCGGTGTGGAGCACAGATACGCAGTATTTT. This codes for CASSAVWSTDTQYF.

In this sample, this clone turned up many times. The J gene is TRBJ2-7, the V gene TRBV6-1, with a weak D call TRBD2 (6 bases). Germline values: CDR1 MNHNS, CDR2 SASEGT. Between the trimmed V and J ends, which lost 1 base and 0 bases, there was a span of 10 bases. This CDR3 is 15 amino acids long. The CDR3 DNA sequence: TGTGCCAGCAGTGAAGAGGTTAGCGGCTCCTACGAGCAGTACTTC. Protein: CASSEEVSGSYEQYF.

The CDR3 DNA is TGTGCCAGCAGCCTTAGATTGGACAGCGGCAATCAGCCCCAGCATTTT. It is translated as CASSLRLDSGNQPQHF. The chain links TRBV5-6 to TRBJ1-5, with a weak D call TRBD1 (6 bases). The V gene lost 4 bases and the J gene lost 2 bases, with 16 bases spanning the gap. The CDR3 totals 16 residues. Germline lookup yields CDR1 SGHDT and CDR2 YYEEEE.

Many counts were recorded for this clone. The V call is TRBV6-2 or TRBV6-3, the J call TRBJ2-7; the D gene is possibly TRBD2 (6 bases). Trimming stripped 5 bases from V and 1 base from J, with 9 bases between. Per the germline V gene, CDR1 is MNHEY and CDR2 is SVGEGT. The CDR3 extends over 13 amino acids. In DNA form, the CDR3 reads TGTGCCAGCAGTCTTAGCGGATCCTACGAGCAGTACTTC. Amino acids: CASSLSGSYEQYF.

CDR3 coding DNA: TGTGCCACCAGTGGACCGGACAGGGATTCGGATCAGCCCCAGCATTTT. This encodes CATSGPDRDSDQPQHF. The J gene is TRBJ1-5, the V gene TRBV24-1; TRBD1 matches 8 bases. With 5 bases clipped from V and 5 bases from J, the junction kept 10 bases outside the gene matches. Looked up from germline, CDR1 is KGHDR and CDR2 is SFDVKD. This CDR3 region has 16 residues.